The clone carrying this TCR beta chain has just a few counts. What it binds is not known. Attachment of unique molecular identifiers to individual cDNA molecules was performed in the library. Original data processing: A typical sample had 95,638 TCRs, with about 23,224 to 700,000 overall. TCRdb reprocessed the reads via MiXCR and lists one record per CDR3 protein. The V and J calls shown here were made by TCRdb, not taken from the authors' results. The table has 120,000 or so distinct CDR3 sequences, roughly 8.5% seen once. The V and J ends lost 6 bases and 4 bases, in that order; junction bases with no gene match: 6. Germline loops: CDR1 LNHDA, CDR2 SQIVND (reference sequence). The CDR3 spans 14 residues. The starting material, unfractionated whole blood, was used for total RNA extraction. The data originate from a study of human T cells and chemical hapten exposure. About the research overall: It was small differences in pooled library volume that mainly caused per-sample TCR yields to vary.

Points from the study as a whole: TCRs above 1 in 1000 frequency did not change with DPC sensitization.

The receptor's source is a human donor in good health. Some clones in this sample may be carry-over from other donors' samples. The chain recombines TRBV19 with TRBJ1-1; TRBD1 aligns across 9 bases. Material: whole blood. The CDR3 loop is CASRDRGFGTEAFF. The CDR3 DNA reads as TGTGCCAGTAGGGACAGGGGATTCGGCACTGAAGCTTTCTTT.